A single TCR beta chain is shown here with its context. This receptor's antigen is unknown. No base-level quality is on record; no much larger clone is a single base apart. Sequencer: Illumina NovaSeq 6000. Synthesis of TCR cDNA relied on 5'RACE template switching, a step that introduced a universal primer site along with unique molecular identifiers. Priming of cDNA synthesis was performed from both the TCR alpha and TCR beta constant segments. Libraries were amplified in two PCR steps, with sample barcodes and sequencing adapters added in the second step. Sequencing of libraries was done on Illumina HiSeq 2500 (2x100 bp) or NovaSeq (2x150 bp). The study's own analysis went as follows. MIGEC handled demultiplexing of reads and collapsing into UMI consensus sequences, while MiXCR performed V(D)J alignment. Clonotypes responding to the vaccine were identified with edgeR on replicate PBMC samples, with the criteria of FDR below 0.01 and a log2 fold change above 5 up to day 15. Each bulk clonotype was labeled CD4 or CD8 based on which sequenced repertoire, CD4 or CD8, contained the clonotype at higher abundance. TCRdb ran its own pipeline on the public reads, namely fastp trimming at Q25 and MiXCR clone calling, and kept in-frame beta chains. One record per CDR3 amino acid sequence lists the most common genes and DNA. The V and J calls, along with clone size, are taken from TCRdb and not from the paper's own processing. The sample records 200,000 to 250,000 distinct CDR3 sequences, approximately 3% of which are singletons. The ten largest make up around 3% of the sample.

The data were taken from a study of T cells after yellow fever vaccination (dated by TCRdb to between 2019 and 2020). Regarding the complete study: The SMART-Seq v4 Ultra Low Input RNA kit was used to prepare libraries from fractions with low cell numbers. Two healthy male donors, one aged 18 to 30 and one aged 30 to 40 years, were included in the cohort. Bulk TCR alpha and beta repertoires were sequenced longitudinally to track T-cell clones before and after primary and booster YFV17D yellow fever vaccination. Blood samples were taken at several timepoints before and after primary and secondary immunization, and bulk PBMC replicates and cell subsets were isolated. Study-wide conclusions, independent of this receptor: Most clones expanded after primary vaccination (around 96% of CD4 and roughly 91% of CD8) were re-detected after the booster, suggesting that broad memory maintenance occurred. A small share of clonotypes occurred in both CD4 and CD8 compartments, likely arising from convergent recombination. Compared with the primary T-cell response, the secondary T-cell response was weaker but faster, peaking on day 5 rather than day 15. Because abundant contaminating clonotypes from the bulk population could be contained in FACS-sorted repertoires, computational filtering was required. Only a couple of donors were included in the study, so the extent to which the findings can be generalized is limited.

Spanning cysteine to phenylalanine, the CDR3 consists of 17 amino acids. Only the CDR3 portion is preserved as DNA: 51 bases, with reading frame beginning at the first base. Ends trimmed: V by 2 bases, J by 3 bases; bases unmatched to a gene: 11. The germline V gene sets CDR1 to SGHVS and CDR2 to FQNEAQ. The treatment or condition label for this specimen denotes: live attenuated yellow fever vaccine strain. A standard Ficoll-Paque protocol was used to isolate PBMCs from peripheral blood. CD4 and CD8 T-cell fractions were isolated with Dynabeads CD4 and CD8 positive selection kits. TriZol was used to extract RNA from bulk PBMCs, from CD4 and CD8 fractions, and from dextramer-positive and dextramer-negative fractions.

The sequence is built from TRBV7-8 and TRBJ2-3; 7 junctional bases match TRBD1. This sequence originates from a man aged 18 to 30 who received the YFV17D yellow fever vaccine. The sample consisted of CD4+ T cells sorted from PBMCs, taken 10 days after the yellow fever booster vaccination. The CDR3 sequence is CASSLRGTEGDTDTQYF. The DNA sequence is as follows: TGTGCCAGCAGCTTAAGAGGGACAGAGGGGGATACAGATACGCAGTATTTT.